The 11 T cell receptor beta chains reported below all come from one sample, sequenced in a study of radiation and T cells in renal cell carcinoma. Time point denoted: blood 2 weeks post-SBRT. The treatment was: 15 Gy SBRT to primary tumor, nephrectomy 4 weeks later. Sequencing used immunoSEQ multiplex PCR; TCRdb keeps in-frame clones, though not all of them. The top ten clones hold approximately 12% of a sample with roughly 150,000 clones, about 91% of them seen once. The sample consisted of blood, taken from a patient whose treatment included radiotherapy and nephrectomy. Receptors were obtained from a woman in her 50s with renal cell carcinoma.

The genes are TRBV6-4 and TRBJ1-1; 11 nucleotides line up with TRBD1. V was pared by 2 bases and J by 10 bases, with 3 bases of the junction left unmatched. In germline, CDR1 is MRHNA, CDR2 SNTAGT. The CDR3 is 13 residues long. The CDR3: CASSDRDRGRAFF. In nucleotides, the CDR3 is TGTGCCAGCAGTGACAGGGACAGGGGGAGAGCTTTCTTT.

The chain combines TRBV5-1 with TRBJ1-3, with D unresolved. The V and J ends lost 0 bases and 0 bases respectively, with 4 bases between them. The CDR3 loop spans 14 amino acids. Germline-derived CDR1 and CDR2 are SGHRS and YFSETQ. The CDR3 DNA follows: TGCGCCAGCAGCTTGGGAGACTCTGGAAACACCATATATTTT. It yields the protein CASSLGDSGNTIYF. Combining the CDR3 with reference TRBV5-1 and TRBJ1-3 gives the whole variable domain KAGVTQTPRYLIKTRGQQVTLSCSPISGHRSVSWYQQTPGQGLQFLFEYFSETQRNKGNFPGRFSGRQFSNSRSEMNVSTLELGDSALYLCASSLGDSGNTIYFGEGSWLTVV.

The chain uses TRBV7-2 and TRBJ1-5, with unresolved D. Per the germline V gene, CDR1 is SGHTA and CDR2 is FQGNSA. The CDR3 runs 14 residues. The V and J ends lost 2 bases and 0 bases respectively, with 5 bases between them. CDR3 in DNA: TGTGCCAGCAGCTTACGGCTTAGCAATCAGCCCCAGCATTTT. This codes for CASSLRLSNQPQHF.

The rearrangement uses TRBV5-4 and TRBJ2-7; 7 bases line up with TRBD1. The germline V gene encodes CDR1 SGHNT and CDR2 YYREEE (reference sequence). CDR3 length equals 15 residues. J was trimmed by 0 bases and V by 7 bases; bases with no gene match: 10. The CDR3 DNA follows: TGTGCCAGCGCCTTGGAAGGGGGCAGCTCCTACGAGCAGTACTTC. It translates to CASALEGGSSYEQYF.

V usage is TRBV6-5 and J usage is TRBJ2-7; 7 nucleotides line up with TRBD1. The ends lost 1 base at V and 4 bases at J; junction bases unmatched: 4. CDR3 length: 14 amino acids. Looked up from germline, CDR1 is MNHEY and CDR2 is SVGAGI. CDR3 DNA sequence: TGTGCCAGCAGTTACTACAGGGGTTCGTACGAGCAGTACTTC. It yields the protein CASSYYRGSYEQYF.

This chain uses TRBV7-9 with TRBJ2-2; D call uncertain. Germline V gives CDR1 SEHNR, CDR2 FQNEAQ (reference sequence). This CDR3 is 12 amino acids long. The V end lost 5 bases, the J end lost 5 bases, and 6 bases lay between the germline ends. The CDR3 coding sequence is TGTGCCAGCAGCCCCGGGACCGGGGAGCTGTTTTTT. This sequence encodes CASSPGTGELFF.

The rearrangement joins TRBV9 to TRBJ1-6; D ambiguous. Germline values: CDR1 SGDLS, CDR2 YYNGEE. The CDR3 contains 16 residues. The germline V and J ends were trimmed by 0 bases and 7 bases, with 14 bases remaining between them. The CDR3 spells CASSVDPAPRNSPLHF. CDR3 DNA sequence: TGTGCCAGCAGCGTAGACCCGGCCCCGCGGAATTCACCCCTCCACTTT.

This clone was recorded many times. The V and J genes are TRBV6-1 and TRBJ1-2; D not certain. CDR3 length: 10 amino acids. Germline CDR1 is MNHNS and CDR2 is SASEGT. Trimming took 7 bases from V and 4 from J, leaving 4 bases between them. The CDR3 loop reads CASIGYGYTF. The CDR3, as DNA: TGTGCCAGCATAGGCTATGGCTACACCTTC.

The chain uses TRBV4-3 and TRBJ1-6; no definite D call. The CDR3 runs 16 residues. The V end was cut by 0 bases, the J end by 9 bases, with 15 bases between. Germline V gene data show CDR1 as LGHNA and CDR2 as YSLEER. CDR3 in DNA: TGCGCCAGCAGCCAAGAGATGGGATATGAAGGTTCACCCCTCCACTTT. This encodes CASSQEMGYEGSPLHF.

The rearrangement joins TRBV6-6 to TRBJ2-7; 8 bases fit TRBD1. This CDR3 spans 13 amino acids. The germline CDR1 and CDR2 sequences are MNHNY and SVGAGI (reference sequence). With 4 bases clipped from V and 4 bases from J, the junction kept 3 bases outside the gene matches. CDR3 sequence: CASSFRGPYEQYF. The CDR3 nucleotides are TGTGCCAGCAGTTTCAGGGGGCCGTACGAGCAGTACTTC.

As for this clone: The junction does not match germline at one end; this may be a read error. The V and J genes are TRBV14 and TRBJ1-1; TRBD1 aligns across 10 bases. This CDR3 is built from 14 residues. CDR1 SGHDN and CDR2 FVKESK come from the germline V gene. The chain's CDR3 is CASSQFRGQGVIIF. In DNA, the CDR3 is TGTGCCAGCAGCCAATTTCGCGGACAGGGGGTAATAATCTTT.